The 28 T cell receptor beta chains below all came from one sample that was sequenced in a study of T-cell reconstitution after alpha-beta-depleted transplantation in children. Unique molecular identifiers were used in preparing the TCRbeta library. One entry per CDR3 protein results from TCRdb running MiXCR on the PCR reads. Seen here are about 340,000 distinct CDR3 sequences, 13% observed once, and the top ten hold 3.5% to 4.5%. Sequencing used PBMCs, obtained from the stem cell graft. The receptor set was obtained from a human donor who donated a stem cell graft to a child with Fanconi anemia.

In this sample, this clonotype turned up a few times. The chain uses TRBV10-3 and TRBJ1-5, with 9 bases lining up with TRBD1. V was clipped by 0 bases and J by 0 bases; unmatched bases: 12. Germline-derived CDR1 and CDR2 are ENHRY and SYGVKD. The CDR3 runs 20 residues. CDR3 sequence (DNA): TGTGCCATCAGTGAGTCGAAAATCGGGACAGGGTCGAATAGCAATCAGCCCCAGCATTTT. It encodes CAISESKIGTGSNSNQPQHF.

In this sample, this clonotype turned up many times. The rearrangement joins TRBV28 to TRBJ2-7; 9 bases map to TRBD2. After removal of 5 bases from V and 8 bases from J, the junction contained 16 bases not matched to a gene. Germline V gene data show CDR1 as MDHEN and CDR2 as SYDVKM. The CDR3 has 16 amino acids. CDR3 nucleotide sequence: TGTGCCAGCAGTGAGGGGGCTGGCGGGGGGGAACTGCAGCAGTACGTC. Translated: CASSEGAGGGELQQYV.

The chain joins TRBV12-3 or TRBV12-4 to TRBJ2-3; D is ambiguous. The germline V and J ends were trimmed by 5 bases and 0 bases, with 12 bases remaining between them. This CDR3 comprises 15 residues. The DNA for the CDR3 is TGTGCCAGCAGTCCCCTAGTCACTAGCACAGATACGCAGTATTTT. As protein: CASSPLVTSTDTQYF.

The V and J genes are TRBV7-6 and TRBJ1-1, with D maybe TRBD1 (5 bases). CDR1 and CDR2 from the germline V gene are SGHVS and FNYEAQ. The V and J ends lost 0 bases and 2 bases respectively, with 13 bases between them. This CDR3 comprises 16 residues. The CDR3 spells CASSLAGLGGNTEAFF. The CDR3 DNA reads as TGTGCCAGCAGCTTAGCAGGGCTTGGGGGAAACACTGAAGCTTTCTTT.

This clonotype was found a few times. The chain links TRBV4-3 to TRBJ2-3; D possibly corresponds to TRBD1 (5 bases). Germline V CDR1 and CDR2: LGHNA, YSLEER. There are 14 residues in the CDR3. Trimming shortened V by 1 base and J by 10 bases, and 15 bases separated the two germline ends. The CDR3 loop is CASSQVGQGVPQYF. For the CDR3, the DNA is TGCGCCAGCAGCCAAGTCGGTCAGGGTGTTCCGCAGTATTTT.

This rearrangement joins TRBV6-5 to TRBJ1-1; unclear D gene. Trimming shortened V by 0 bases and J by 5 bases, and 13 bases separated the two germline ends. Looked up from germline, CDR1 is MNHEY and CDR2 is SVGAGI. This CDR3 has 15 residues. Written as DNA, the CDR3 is TGTGCCAGCAGTTACTCAAAAGAATTTTGGACTGAAGCTTTCTTT. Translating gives CASSYSKEFWTEAFF.

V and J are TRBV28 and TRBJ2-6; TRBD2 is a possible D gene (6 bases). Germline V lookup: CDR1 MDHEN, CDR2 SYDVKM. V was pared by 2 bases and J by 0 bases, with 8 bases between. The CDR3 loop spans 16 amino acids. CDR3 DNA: TGTGCCAGCAGTTTAGGAGGGCCCTCTGGGGCCAACGTCCTGACTTTC. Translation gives CASSLGGPSGANVLTF.

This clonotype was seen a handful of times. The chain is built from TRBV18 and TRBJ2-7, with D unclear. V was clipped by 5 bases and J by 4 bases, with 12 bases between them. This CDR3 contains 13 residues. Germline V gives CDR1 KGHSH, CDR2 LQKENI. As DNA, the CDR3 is TGTGCCAGCTCATACACGGAAGAATACGAGCAGTACTTC. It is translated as CASSYTEEYEQYF.

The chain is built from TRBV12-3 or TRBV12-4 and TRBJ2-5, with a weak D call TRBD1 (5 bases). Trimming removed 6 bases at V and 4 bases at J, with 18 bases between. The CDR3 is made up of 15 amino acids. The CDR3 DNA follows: TGTGCCAGCAGCCACAGACAGCGAAGAGGAGAGACCCAGTACTTC. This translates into CASSHRQRRGETQYF.

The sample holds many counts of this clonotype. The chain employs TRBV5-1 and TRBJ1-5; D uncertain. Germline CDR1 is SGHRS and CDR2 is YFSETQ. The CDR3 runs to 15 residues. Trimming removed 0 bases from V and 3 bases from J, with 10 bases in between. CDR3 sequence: CASSLDGPDNQPQHF. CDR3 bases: TGCGCCAGCAGCTTGGATGGTCCAGACAATCAGCCCCAGCATTTT.

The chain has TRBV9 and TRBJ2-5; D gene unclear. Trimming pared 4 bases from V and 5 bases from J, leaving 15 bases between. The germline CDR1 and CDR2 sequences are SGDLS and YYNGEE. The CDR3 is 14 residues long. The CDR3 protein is CASSPRPVRETQYF. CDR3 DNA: TGTGCCAGCAGCCCGAGACCCGTTAGGGAGACCCAGTACTTC.

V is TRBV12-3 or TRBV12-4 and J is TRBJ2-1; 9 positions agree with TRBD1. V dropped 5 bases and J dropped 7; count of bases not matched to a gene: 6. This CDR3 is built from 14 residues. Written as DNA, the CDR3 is TGTGCCAGCAGTACAGGGGGCTCGGGGAATGAGCAGTTCTTC. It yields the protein CASSTGGSGNEQFF.

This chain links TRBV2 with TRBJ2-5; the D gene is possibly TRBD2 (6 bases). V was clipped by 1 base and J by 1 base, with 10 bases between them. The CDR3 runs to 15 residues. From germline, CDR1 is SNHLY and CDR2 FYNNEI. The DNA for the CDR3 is TGTGCCAGCAGTGAAGGGGGACTTTTCCAAGAGACCCAGTACTTC. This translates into CASSEGGLFQETQYF.

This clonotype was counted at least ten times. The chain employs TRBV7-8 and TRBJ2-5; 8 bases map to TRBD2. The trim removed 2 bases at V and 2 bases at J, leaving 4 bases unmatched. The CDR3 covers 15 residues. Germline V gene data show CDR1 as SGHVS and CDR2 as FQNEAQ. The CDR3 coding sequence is TGTGCCAGCAGCTTAATGGCGGGGGGACAAGAGACCCAGTACTTC. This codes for CASSLMAGGQETQYF.

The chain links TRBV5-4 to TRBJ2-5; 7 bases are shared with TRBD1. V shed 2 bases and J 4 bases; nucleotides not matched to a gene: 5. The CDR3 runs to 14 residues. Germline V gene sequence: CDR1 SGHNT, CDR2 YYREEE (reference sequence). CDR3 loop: CASSFRGPGETQYF. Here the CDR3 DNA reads TGTGCCAGCAGCTTTAGGGGGCCAGGAGAGACCCAGTACTTC.

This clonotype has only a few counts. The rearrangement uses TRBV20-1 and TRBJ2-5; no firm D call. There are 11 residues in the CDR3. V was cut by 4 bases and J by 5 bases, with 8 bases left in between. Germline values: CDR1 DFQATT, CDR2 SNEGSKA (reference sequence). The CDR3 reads CSAIHRETQYF. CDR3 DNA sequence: TGCAGTGCTATCCACCGGGAGACCCAGTACTTC.

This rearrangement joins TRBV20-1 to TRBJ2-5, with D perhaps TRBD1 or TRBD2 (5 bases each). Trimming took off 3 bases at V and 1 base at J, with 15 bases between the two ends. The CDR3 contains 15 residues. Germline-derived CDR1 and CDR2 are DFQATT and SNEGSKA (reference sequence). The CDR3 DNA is TGCAGTGCTAGTAGAGGGGACGCAATCCAAGAGACCCAGTACTTC. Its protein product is CSASRGDAIQETQYF.

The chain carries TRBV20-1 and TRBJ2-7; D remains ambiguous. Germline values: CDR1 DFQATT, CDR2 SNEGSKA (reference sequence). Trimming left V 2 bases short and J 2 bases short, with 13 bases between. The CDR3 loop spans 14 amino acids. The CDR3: CSARPLTWAYEQYF. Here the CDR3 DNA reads TGCAGTGCTAGACCCTTGACTTGGGCCTACGAGCAGTACTTC.

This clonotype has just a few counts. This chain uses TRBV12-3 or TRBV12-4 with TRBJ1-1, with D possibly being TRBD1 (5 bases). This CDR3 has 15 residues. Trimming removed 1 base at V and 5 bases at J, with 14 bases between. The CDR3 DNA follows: TGTGCCAGCAGTTTAGATAGGCCGGGGGGGACTGAAGCTTTCTTT. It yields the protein CASSLDRPGGTEAFF.

CDR3 sequence: CASSPGRDVETQYF. DNA of the CDR3: TGTGCCAGCTCACCTGGGCGTGATGTAGAGACCCAGTACTTC. The rearrangement links TRBV18 to TRBJ2-5; D remains ambiguous. CDR3 length: 14 amino acids. Looked up from germline, CDR1 is KGHSH and CDR2 is LQKENI. Trimming removed 3 bases from V and 4 bases from J, with 12 bases in between. The entire variable domain, with the rest obtained from reference TRBV18 and TRBJ2-5, is as follows: NAGVMQNPRHLVRRRGQEARLRCSPMKGHSHVYWYRQLPEEGLKFMVYLQKENIIDESGMPKERFSAEFPKEGPSILRIQQVVRGDSAAYFCASSPGRDVETQYFGPGTRLLVL.

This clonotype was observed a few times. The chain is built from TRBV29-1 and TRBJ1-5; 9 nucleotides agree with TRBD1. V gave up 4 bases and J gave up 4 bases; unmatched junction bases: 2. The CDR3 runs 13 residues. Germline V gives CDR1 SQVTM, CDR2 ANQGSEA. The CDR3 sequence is CSVGQGGNQPQHF. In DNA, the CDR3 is TGCAGCGTTGGACAGGGGGGAAATCAGCCCCAGCATTTT.

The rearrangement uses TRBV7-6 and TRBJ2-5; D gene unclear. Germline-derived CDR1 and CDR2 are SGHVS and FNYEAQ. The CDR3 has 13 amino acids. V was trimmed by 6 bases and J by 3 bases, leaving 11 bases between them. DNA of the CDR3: TGTGCCAGCAGTCAAATAAGTGAAGAGACCCAGTACTTC. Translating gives CASSQISEETQYF.

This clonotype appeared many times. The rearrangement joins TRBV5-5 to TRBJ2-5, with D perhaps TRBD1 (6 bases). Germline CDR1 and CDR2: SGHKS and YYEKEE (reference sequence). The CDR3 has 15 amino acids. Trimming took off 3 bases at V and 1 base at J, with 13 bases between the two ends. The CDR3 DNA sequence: TGTGCCAGCAGCTCACCAAAGGACAGCCAAGAGACCCAGTACTTC. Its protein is CASSSPKDSQETQYF. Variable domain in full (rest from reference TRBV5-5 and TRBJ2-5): DAGVTQSPTHLIKTRGQQVTLRCSPISGHKSVSWYQQVLGQGPQFIFQYYEKEERGRGNFPDRFSARQFPNYSSELNVNALLLGDSALYLCASSSPKDSQETQYFGPGTRLLVL.

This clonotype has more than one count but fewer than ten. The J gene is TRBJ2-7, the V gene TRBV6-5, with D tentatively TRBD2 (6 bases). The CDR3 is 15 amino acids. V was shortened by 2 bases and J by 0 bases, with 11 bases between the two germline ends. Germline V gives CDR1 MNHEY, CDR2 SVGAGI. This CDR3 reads CASSYAGTGSYEQYF. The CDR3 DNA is TGTGCCAGCAGTTACGCGGGGACCGGCTCCTACGAGCAGTACTTC.

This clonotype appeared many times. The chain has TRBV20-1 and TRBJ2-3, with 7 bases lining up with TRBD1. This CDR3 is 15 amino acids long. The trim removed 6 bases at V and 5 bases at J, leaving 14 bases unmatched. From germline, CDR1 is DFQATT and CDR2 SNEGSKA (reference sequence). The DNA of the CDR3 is TGCAGTGCCGACGACCAGGGGGAAAGTGGAGATACGCAGTATTTT. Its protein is CSADDQGESGDTQYF.

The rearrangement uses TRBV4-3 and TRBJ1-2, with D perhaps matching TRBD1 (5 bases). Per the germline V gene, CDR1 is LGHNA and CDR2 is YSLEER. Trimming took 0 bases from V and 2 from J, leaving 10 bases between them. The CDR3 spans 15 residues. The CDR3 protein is CASSQEPSGNYGYTF. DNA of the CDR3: TGCGCCAGCAGCCAAGAGCCGTCAGGGAACTATGGCTACACCTTC.

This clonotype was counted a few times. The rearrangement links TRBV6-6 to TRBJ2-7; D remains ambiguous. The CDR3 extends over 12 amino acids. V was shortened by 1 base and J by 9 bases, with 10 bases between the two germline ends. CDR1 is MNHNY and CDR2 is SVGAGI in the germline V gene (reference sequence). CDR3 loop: CASSYWQDGQYF. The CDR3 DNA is TGTGCCAGCAGTTACTGGCAGGACGGGCAGTACTTC.

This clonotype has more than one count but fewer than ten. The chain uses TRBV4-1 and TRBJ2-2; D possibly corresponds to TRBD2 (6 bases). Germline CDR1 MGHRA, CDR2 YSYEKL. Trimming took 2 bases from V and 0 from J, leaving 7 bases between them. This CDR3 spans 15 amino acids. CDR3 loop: CASSQLAANTGELFF. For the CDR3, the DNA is TGCGCCAGCAGCCAATTAGCGGCGAACACCGGGGAGCTGTTTTTT.